What follows are 13 T cell receptor beta chains derived from one specimen sequenced in a study of T cell repertoires in cytomegalovirus infection. TCRdb independently ran MiXCR on the reads; one entry per CDR3 protein. This repertoire shows around 450,000 distinct CDR3 sequences, roughly 30% found once; its top ten account for roughly 15%. What was sequenced was PBMCs. The source of these receptors is a human donor in good health (CMV status not recorded). Some clones in this sample may be carry-over from other donors' samples.

As DNA, the CDR3 is TGTGCCAGCACCCGAACGAGGGATGCTAATGAAAAACTGTTTTTT. It is translated as CASTRTRDANEKLFF. The chain links TRBV2 to TRBJ1-4; the D is unclear. The V end lost 7 bases, the J end lost 3 bases, and 15 bases lay between the germline ends. This CDR3 spans 15 amino acids. Germline V lookup: CDR1 SNHLY, CDR2 FYNNEI.

A note on this clonotype: A read error may produce the germline difference seen at one junction end. The rearrangement uses TRBV6-2 or TRBV6-3 and TRBJ2-1; 10 bases agree with TRBD2. CDR3 length: 19 amino acids. Germline CDR1 MNHEY, CDR2 SVGEGT. The chain's CDR3 is CASSYPLPPKRGGLNAQFF. CDR3 nucleotide sequence: TGTGCCAGCAGTTACCCCCTGCCCCCCAAGCGGGGGGGACTCAATGCGCAGTTCTTC.

This sequence joins TRBV5-5 and TRBJ2-5; D unclear. There are 14 residues in the CDR3. Germline loops: CDR1 SGHKS, CDR2 YYEKEE (reference sequence). V lost 4 bases to trimming and J lost 1 base, with 11 bases between them. For the CDR3, the DNA is TGTGCCAGCAGCCCGAGGATTGGCCAAGAGACCCAGTACTTC. Translating it yields CASSPRIGQETQYF.

The chain uses TRBV27 and TRBJ2-7; maybe TRBD1 (5 bases). The CDR3 is made up of 14 amino acids. V gave up 6 bases and J gave up 3 bases, with 15 bases separating them. Germline V CDR1 and CDR2: MNHEY, SMNVEV (reference sequence). The CDR3 nucleotides read TGTGCCAGCAGCACAGGAAACCCATTCTACGAGCAGTACTTC. Translating gives CASSTGNPFYEQYF.

This clonotype was seen a handful of times. V gene TRBV7-8 combines with J gene TRBJ2-4, with 7 nucleotides matching TRBD2. V dropped 1 base and J dropped 12; count of bases not matched to a gene: 15. Germline assignment: CDR1 SGHVS and CDR2 FQNEAQ. The length of the CDR3 is 16 residues. CDR3 sequence: CASSLDKRGAFTSQYF. CDR3 nucleotides: TGTGCCAGCAGCTTAGACAAGCGGGGCGCCTTTACCTCTCAGTACTTC.

This clonotype was counted a few times. The chain carries TRBV2 and TRBJ2-3, with 7 bases fitting TRBD1. The V gene's germline CDR1 is SNHLY and CDR2 FYNNEI. J lost 2 bases, V lost 6 bases, and 8 bases had no gene match. This CDR3 spans 15 amino acids. In nucleotides, the CDR3 is TGTGCCAGCAGGGCTCGGGACAGCCTCACAGATACGCAGTATTTT. This encodes CASRARDSLTDTQYF. The full variable domain, rest sourced from reference TRBV2 and TRBJ2-3, is EPEVTQTPSHQVTQMGQEVILRCVPISNHLYFYWYRQILGQKVEFLVSFYNNEISEKSEIFDDQFSVERPDGSNFTLKIRSTKLEDSAMYFCASRARDSLTDTQYFGPGTRLTVL.

This clonotype was seen repeatedly, ten times or more. V and J are TRBV7-6 and TRBJ2-2, with D hard to call. V was cut by 3 bases and J by 3 bases, with 11 bases left in between. This CDR3 region has 15 residues. Looked up from germline, CDR1 is SGHVS and CDR2 is FNYEAQ. The CDR3 region is CASSFGLSDTGELFF. In DNA, the CDR3 is TGTGCCAGCAGCTTCGGATTAAGTGACACCGGGGAGCTGTTTTTT.

As concerns this clonotype: Its ends do not fully match the called genes, so a read error is possible. The chain carries TRBV12-3 or TRBV12-4 and TRBJ2-5; the match to TRBD2 covers 7 bases. The CDR3 is made up of 13 amino acids. CDR3: CASTPSGRETHYF. Here the CDR3 DNA reads TGTGCCAGCACCCCCTCGGGGCGGGAGACCCATTACTTC.

This clonotype was picked up many times. The chain joins TRBV6-1 to TRBJ1-1, with D perhaps TRBD1 (5 bases). CDR1 MNHNS and CDR2 SASEGT come from the germline V gene. The CDR3 runs 16 residues. V was clipped by 2 bases and J by 3 bases, with 16 bases between them. Here the CDR3 reads CASSEFPGREDTEAFF. The CDR3 DNA follows: TGTGCCAGCAGTGAATTTCCGGGGCGGGAGGACACTGAAGCTTTCTTT.

This chain uses TRBV4-1 with TRBJ1-1, with D maybe TRBD1 (5 bases). V was pared by 1 base and J by 4 bases, with 10 bases between. The CDR3 extends over 14 amino acids. CDR1 and CDR2 from the germline V gene are MGHRA and YSYEKL. The CDR3: CASSQVWDFTEAFF. CDR3 DNA: TGCGCCAGCAGCCAAGTATGGGACTTCACTGAAGCTTTCTTT.

This clonotype has only a few counts. The chain recombines TRBV19 with TRBJ1-5; D might be TRBD1 (6 bases). The V end was cut by 9 bases, the J end by 2 bases, with 11 bases between. The CDR3 length is 13 residues. CDR1 and CDR2 (germline): LNHDA, SQIVND (reference sequence). In DNA, the CDR3 is TGTGCCAGCGAACAGGGAGGCAATCAGCCCCAGCATTTT. Amino acids: CASEQGGNQPQHF.

V usage is TRBV6-1 and J usage is TRBJ1-1, with TRBD1 as a possible D gene (5 bases). CDR1 is MNHNS, CDR2 SASEGT, per germline. V lost 6 bases to trimming and J lost 5 bases, with 16 bases between them. There are 14 residues in the CDR3. CDR3 amino acids: CASSPDLWGTEAFF. The CDR3 DNA follows: TGTGCCAGCAGCCCGGACCTCTGGGGGACTGAAGCTTTCTTT.

This clonotype was detected ten times or more. CDR3 nucleotide sequence: TGTGCCAGCAGTCACGCCGGGACAGGGAGATCTGGGGCCAACGTCCTGACTTTC. Translating it yields CASSHAGTGRSGANVLTF. This chain connects TRBV6-1 to TRBJ2-6; 9 bases map to TRBD1. Germline V gives CDR1 MNHNS, CDR2 SASEGT. The CDR3 has 18 amino acids. J lost 1 base, V lost 5 bases, and 9 bases had no gene match.